Following are 15 T cell receptor beta chains from one sample sequenced in a study of shared clonotypes between healthy human individuals. Terminally differentiated effector memory CD45RA+ cells were excluded from the naive CD8 cells, which were CD45RO-negative and positively selected for CCR7. Clones were sequenced by immunoSEQ multiplex PCR, and TCRdb holds only the in-frame ones, with some missing. The sample has 750,000 to 1,000,000 clones, 85% to 95% seen once. The sequencing input was naive CD8+ T cells sorted from blood. These receptors came from a man under 40 in good health.

V is TRBV13 and J is TRBJ2-2; D may be TRBD1 (6 bases). The germline gives CDR1 PRHDT, CDR2 FYEKMQ (reference sequence). The V gene lost 5 bases and the J gene lost 5 bases, with 18 bases spanning the gap. The CDR3 is made up of 16 amino acids. CDR3 bases: TGTGCCAGCAGCCCAGAGGGGGAGTTAGGAACCGGGGAGCTGTTTTTT. Translating it yields CASSPEGELGTGELFF.

This chain joins TRBV7-6 and TRBJ2-5; 11 bases match TRBD2. This CDR3 is built from 19 residues. V shed 5 bases and J 3 bases; nucleotides not matched to a gene: 17. The germline CDR1 and CDR2 sequences are SGHVS and FNYEAQ. This CDR3 is CASSLGTSGGGGAKETQYF. DNA for the CDR3: TGTGCCAGCAGCCTTGGGACTAGCGGAGGGGGAGGGGCCAAAGAGACCCAGTACTTC.

The rearrangement links TRBV9 to TRBJ2-3; possibly TRBD1 for D (5 bases). Germline CDR1 is SGDLS and CDR2 is YYNGEE. The V end was cut by 7 bases, the J end by 7 bases, with 19 bases between. The CDR3 runs to 14 residues. The CDR3 spells CASGRQGISNTQYF. The CDR3 DNA is TGTGCCAGCGGAAGGCAGGGAATTTCGAATACGCAGTATTTT.

A remark on this clone: An end of the junction does not agree with germline; a read error may underlie this. CDR3 nucleotides: TGTGCTAGCAGCTTGCGGGAGGGCCTTACAGATACGCAGTATTTT. Its translation: CASSLREGLTDTQYF. V usage is TRBV7-7 and J usage is TRBJ2-3, with 9 bases matching TRBD2. The CDR3 has 15 amino acids. Germline loops: CDR1 SSHAT, CDR2 FNYEAQ (reference sequence).

This chain joins TRBV7-9 and TRBJ1-1, with a tentative D call TRBD1 (6 bases). The ends were cut back, 8 bases at V and 7 bases at J, with 14 bases in the middle. Germline V lookup: CDR1 SEHNR, CDR2 FQNEAQ (reference sequence). This CDR3 contains 12 residues. In DNA, the CDR3 is TGTGCCAGCGGGGGCCCCGGCATTGAAGCTTTCTTT. This translates into CASGGPGIEAFF.

This chain joins TRBV11-2 and TRBJ2-7; D not resolved. Germline assignment: CDR1 SGHAT and CDR2 FQNNGV. The CDR3 consists of 13 residues. The V end was cut by 4 bases, the J end by 3 bases, with 10 bases between. The CDR3 loop is CASSWGLNYEQYF. CDR3 coding DNA: TGTGCCAGCAGCTGGGGTCTTAACTACGAGCAGTACTTC.

The genes are TRBV5-5 and TRBJ1-2; possibly TRBD1 for D (6 bases). The CDR3 runs to 13 residues. V gave up 4 bases and J gave up 0 bases, with 7 bases separating them. Germline V gives CDR1 SGHKS, CDR2 YYEKEE (reference sequence). The CDR3 loop is CASSGDTNYGYTF. The CDR3 region has the DNA TGTGCCAGCAGCGGGGACACTAACTATGGCTACACCTTC.

The gene calls are TRBV11-2 and TRBJ2-3; D is ambiguous. This CDR3 contains 11 residues. Germline V gives CDR1 SGHAT, CDR2 FQNNGV. V was pared by 6 bases and J by 6 bases, with 7 bases between. CDR3 sequence (DNA): TGTGCCAGCAGGGTTGATGATACGCAGTATTTT. It yields the protein CASRVDDTQYF.

The sample holds one count of this clone. V and J are TRBV27 and TRBJ2-4; D is undetermined. The CDR3 loop spans 14 amino acids. Trimming cost V 4 bases and J 0 bases, with 7 bases left between them. Germline CDR1 MNHEY, CDR2 SMNVEV (reference sequence). CDR3 DNA sequence: TGTGCCAGCAGTTCCGGGCTAGCCAAAAACATTCAGTACTTC. The encoded protein is CASSSGLAKNIQYF.

This sequence joins TRBV29-1 and TRBJ1-2; 7 bases fit TRBD1. This CDR3 is built from 16 residues. Germline trimming cut 0 bases from V and 6 bases from J; bases unmatched to any gene: 13. Germline CDR1 SQVTM, CDR2 ANQGSEA. The CDR3 region has the DNA TGCAGCGTTGAAGATCGTGTGACAGGGTTTATCGATGGCTACACCTTC. As protein: CSVEDRVTGFIDGYTF. Together with reference TRBV29-1 and TRBJ1-2, the CDR3 gives the full variable domain: SAVISQKPSRDICQRGTSLTIQCQVDSQVTMMFWYRQQPGQSLTLIATANQGSEATYESGFVIDKFPISRPNLTFSTLTVSNMSPEDSSIYLCSVEDRVTGFIDGYTFGSGTRLTVV.

In its sample, this clone was seen once. The V and J genes are TRBV29-1 and TRBJ2-1, with 7 bases identical to TRBD2. The CDR3 is made up of 15 amino acids. The V gene's germline CDR1 is SQVTM and CDR2 ANQGSEA. The junction had 8 bases not matched to a gene; V was cut back by 1 base and J by 5 bases. The CDR3 nucleotides are TGCAGCGTTGAAGGCTCGGTAGCGGGCCACAATGAGCAGTTCTTC. Protein product: CSVEGSVAGHNEQFF.

The chain has TRBV5-1 and TRBJ2-7; the match to TRBD2 covers 9 bases. The CDR3 consists of 18 residues. V dropped 4 bases and J dropped 5; count of bases not matched to a gene: 19. Germline values: CDR1 SGHRS, CDR2 YFSETQ. This chain's CDR3 is CASSPAASGDPNLDEQYF. The CDR3 nucleotides are TGCGCCAGCAGCCCGGCGGCTAGCGGGGACCCAAACCTGGACGAGCAGTACTTC.

The rearrangement uses TRBV11-2 and TRBJ2-1; TRBD2 might be the D (6 bases). Germline CDR1 and CDR2: SGHAT and FQNNGV. V shed 6 bases and J shed 0 bases, with 15 bases lying between them. The CDR3 consists of 16 residues. CDR3 residues: CASSFRPGLSYNEQFF. The CDR3, as DNA: TGTGCCAGCAGTTTTCGGCCGGGACTCTCCTACAATGAGCAGTTCTTC. Variable domain in full (rest from reference TRBV11-2 and TRBJ2-1): EAGVAQSPRYKIIEKRQSVAFWCNPISGHATLYWYQQILGQGPKLLIQFQNNGVVDDSQLPKDRFSAERLKGVDSTLKIQPAKLEDSAVYLCASSFRPGLSYNEQFFGPGTRLTVL.

The rearrangement joins TRBV4-1 to TRBJ2-7, with TRBD1 matching 7 bases. The ends lost 3 bases at V and 6 bases at J; junction bases unmatched: 5. Germline V gene lookup returns CDR1 MGHRA and CDR2 YSYEKL. The CDR3 length is 13 residues. CDR3 amino acids: CASSQPTGAEQYF. The CDR3 region has the DNA TGCGCCAGCAGCCAGCCAACAGGGGCCGAGCAGTACTTC.

The V and J genes are TRBV5-4 and TRBJ1-2; 8 bases map to TRBD1. V gave up 4 bases and J gave up 10 bases; unmatched junction bases: 15. Per germline, CDR1 SGHNT and CDR2 YYREEE (reference sequence). There are 15 residues in the CDR3. CDR3 residues: CASSTRGRQGTYYTF. In DNA form, the CDR3 reads TGTGCCAGCAGCACCCGAGGACGACAGGGGACATACTACACCTTC. Complete variable domain (other parts from reference TRBV5-4 and TRBJ1-2): ETGVTQSPTHLIKTRGQQVTLRCSSQSGHNTVSWYQQALGQGPQFIFQYYREEENGRGNFPPRFSGLQFPNYSSELNVNALELDDSALYLCASSTRGRQGTYYTFGSGTRLTVV.